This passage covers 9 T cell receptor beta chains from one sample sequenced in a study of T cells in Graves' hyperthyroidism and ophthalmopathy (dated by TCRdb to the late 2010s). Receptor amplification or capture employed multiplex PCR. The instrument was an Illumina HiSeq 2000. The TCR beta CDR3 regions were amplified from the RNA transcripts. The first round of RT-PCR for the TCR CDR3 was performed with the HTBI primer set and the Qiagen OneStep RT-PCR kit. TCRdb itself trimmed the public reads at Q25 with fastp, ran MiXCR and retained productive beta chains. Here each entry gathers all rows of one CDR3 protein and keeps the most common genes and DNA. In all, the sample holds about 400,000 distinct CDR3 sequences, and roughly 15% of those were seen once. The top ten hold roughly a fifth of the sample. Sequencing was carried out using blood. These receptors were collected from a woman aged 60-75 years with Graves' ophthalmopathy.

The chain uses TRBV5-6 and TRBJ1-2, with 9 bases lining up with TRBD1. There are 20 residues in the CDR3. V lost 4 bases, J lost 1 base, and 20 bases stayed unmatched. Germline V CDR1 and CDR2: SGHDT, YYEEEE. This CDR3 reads CASSLDGTGQGLFINYGYTF. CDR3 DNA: TGTGCCAGCAGCCTCGATGGGACCGGACAGGGGCTATTCATTAACTATGGCTACACCTTC.

CDR3 in DNA: TGTGCCAGCAGTTTTGGGGACAGCCGAAACACCATATATTTT. This sequence encodes CASSFGDSRNTIYF. The chain has TRBV28 and TRBJ1-3; 7 nucleotides agree with TRBD1. J gave up 5 bases and V 3 bases, and 4 bases lay outside the gene matches. Looked up from germline, CDR1 is MDHEN and CDR2 is SYDVKM. The CDR3 runs to 14 residues.

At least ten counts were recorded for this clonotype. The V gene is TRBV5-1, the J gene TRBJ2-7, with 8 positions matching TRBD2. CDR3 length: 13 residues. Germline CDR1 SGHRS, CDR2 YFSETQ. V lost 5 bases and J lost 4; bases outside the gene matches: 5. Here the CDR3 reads CASRVREGYEQYF. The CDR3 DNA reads TGCGCCAGCAGAGTTCGGGAGGGGTACGAGCAGTACTTC.

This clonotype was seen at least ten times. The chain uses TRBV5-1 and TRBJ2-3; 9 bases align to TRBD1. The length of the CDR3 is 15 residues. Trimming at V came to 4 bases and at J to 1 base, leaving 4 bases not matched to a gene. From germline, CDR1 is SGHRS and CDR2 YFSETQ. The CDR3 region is CASSDRDRGTDTQYF. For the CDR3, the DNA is TGCGCCAGCAGCGACAGGGACAGGGGCACAGATACGCAGTATTTT.

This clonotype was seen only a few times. The CDR3 here is CASSVSGTPNGYGYTF. CDR3 nucleotide sequence: TGTGCCAGTAGTGTTTCCGGGACACCAAACGGATACGGCTACACCTTC. This chain uses TRBV19 with TRBJ1-2; weak D call: TRBD1 (6 bases). The germline V and J ends were trimmed by 5 bases and 8 bases, with 24 bases remaining between them. This CDR3 has 16 residues. Germline assignment: CDR1 LNHDA and CDR2 SQIVND (reference sequence).

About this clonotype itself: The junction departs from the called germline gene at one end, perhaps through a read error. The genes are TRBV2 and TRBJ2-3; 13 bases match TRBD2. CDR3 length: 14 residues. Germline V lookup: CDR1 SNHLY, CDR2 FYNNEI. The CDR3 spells CVSSVEGLAGTQYF. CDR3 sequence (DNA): TGTGTCAGCAGTGTAGAGGGACTAGCGGGAACGCAGTATTTT. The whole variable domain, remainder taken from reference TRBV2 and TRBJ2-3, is EPEVTQTPSHQVTQMGQEVILRCVPISNHLYFYWYRQILGQKVEFLVSFYNNEISEKSEIFDDQFSVERPDGSNFTLKIRSTKLEDSAMYFCVSSVEGLAGTQYFGPGTRLTVL.

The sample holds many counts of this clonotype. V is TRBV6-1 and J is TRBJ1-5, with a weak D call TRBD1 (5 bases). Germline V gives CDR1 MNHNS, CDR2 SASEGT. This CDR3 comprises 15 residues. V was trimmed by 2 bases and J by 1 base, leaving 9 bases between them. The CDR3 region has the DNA TGTGCCAGCAGTGAACAGGGTGTAAGCAATCAGCCCCAGCATTTT. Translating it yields CASSEQGVSNQPQHF.

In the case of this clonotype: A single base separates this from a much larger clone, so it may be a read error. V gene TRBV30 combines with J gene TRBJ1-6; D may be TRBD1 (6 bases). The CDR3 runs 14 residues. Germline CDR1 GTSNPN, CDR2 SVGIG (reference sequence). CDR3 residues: CAWSEGVGSSLLHF. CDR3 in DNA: TGTGCCTGGAGTGAGGGGGTGGGTTCGTCACTCCTCCACTTT.

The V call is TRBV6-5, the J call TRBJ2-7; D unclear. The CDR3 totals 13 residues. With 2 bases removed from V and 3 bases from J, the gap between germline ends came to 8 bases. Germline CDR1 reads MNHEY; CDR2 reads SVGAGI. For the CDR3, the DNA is TGTGCCAGCAGTTACCTGGGAAACTACGAGCAGTACTTC. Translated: CASSYLGNYEQYF.